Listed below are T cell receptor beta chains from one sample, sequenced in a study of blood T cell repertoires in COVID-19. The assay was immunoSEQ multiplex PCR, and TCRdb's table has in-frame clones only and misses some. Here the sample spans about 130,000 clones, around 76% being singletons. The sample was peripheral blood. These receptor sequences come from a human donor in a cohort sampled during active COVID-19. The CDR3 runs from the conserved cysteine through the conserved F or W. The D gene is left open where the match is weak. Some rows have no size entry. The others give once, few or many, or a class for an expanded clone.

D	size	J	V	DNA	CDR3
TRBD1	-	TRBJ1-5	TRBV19	TGTGCCAGTAGTTTTGGACAGGGGGCTGAGCCCCAGCATTTT	CASSFGQGAEPQHF
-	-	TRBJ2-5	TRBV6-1	TGTGCCAGCAGTGAACGATCTGGCGCTAGCGCCGACCAAGAGACCCAGTACTTC	CASSERSGASADQETQYF
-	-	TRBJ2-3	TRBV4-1	TGCGCCAGCAGCCAACTCAACCCTGGAGCAGATACGCAGTATTTT	CASSQLNPGADTQYF
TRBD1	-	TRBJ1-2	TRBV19	TGTGCCAGTAAGGACGGAGGGGGACAGGGTGACGGCTACACCTTC	CASKDGGGQGDGYTF
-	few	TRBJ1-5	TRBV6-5	TGTGCCAGCAAGGAATTTCAGGGCAATCAGCCCCAGCATTTT	CASKEFQGNQPQHF
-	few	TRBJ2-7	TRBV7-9	TGTGCCAGCAGCCCCCGGGGGATGAGCTACGAGCAGTACTTC	CASSPRGMSYEQYF
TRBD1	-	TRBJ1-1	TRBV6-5	TGTGCCAGCAGTCGCCGGGACAGGAACACTGAAGCTTTCTTT	CASSRRDRNTEAFF
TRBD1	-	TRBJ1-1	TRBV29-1	TGCAGCGTTGAATTGATGGACAGGGGACCCGAAGCTTTCTTT	CSVELMDRGPEAFF
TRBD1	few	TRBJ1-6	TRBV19	TGTGCCAGTAGTCCATCGACAGGGGGAGAGGGTTCACCCCTCCACTTT	CASSPSTGGEGSPLHF
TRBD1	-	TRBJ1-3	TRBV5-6	TGTGCCAGCAGCTTGGGACAGGGCATCCTCTCTGGAAACACCATATATTTT	CASSLGQGILSGNTIYF
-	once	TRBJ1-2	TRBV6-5	TGTGCCAGCAGTTACTCGGAGCTGGCCGGCTATGGCTACACCTTC	CASSYSELAGYGYTF
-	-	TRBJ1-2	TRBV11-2	TGTGCCAGCAGCGGGCTCAGCTATGGCTACACCTTC	CASSGLSYGYTF
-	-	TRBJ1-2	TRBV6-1	TGTGCCAGCAGTGATGGCGGCTATGGCTACACCTTC	CASSDGGYGYTF
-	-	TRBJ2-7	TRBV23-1	TGCGCCAGCAGTCACCCAACAGGGGGGGCCTCCTACGAGCAGTACTTC	CASSHPTGGASYEQYF
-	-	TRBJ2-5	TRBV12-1	TGTGCCGGAGATTCCATACCCCCCGGGACAGGGGGCCCCCAGGAGACCCAGTACTTC	CAGDSIPPGTGGPQETQYF
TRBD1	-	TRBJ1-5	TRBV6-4	TGTGCCAGCAGTCCCGGGACAGGGGGCGGGCAGCCCCAGCATTTT	CASSPGTGGGQPQHF
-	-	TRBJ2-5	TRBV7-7	TGTGCCAGCAGCCCGCGGCAGGGGTTCTCGGGTGAGACCCAGTACTTC	CASSPRQGFSGETQYF
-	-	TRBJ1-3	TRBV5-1	TGCGCCAGCAGCTTGGGAGCAGGGGCAGTCTCTGGAAACACCATATATTTT	CASSLGAGAVSGNTIYF
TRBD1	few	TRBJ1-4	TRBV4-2	TGTGCCAGCAGCCAAGACTTGACAGGGCGCAGTGAAAAACTGTTTTTT	CASSQDLTGRSEKLFF
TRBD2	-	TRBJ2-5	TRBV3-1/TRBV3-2	TGTGCCAGCAGCCAAACTTCGAGTACTAGCGGGGGGGCTGAGACCCAGTACTTC	CASSQTSSTSGGAETQYF
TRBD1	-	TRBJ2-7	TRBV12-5	TGTGCTAGTGGTTTGGTTCTAGGGGGCAGGGGGCACTACGAGCAGTACTTC	CASGLVLGGRGHYEQYF
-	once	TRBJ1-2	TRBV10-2	TGCGCCAGCCTGGGGGGGCAGGACTATGGCTACACCTTC	CASLGGQDYGYTF
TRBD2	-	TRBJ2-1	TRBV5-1	TGCGCCAGCAGCTTGGTGGTAGCGGGGGGGAACGAGCAGTTCTTC	CASSLVVAGGNEQFF
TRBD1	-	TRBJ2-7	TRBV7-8	TGTGCCAGCAGCTTAGCTGGGACAGGGGGCTCCTACGAGCAGTACTTC	CASSLAGTGGSYEQYF
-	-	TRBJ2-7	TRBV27	TGTGCCAGCAGTTTACGAGTCTCCTACGAGCAGTACTTC	CASSLRVSYEQYF
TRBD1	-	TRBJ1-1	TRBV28	TGTGCCAGCAGTAACGCACAGGGGTTCACTGAAGCTTTCTTT	CASSNAQGFTEAFF
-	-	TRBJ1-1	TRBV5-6	TGTGCCAGCAGCTTGCGTCCTACGAACACTGAAGCTTTCTTT	CASSLRPTNTEAFF
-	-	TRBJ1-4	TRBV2	TGTGCCAGCAGCGCTTGGGGCAACGCCCATGAAAAACTGTTTTTT	CASSAWGNAHEKLFF
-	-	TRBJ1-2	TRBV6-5	TGTGCCAGCAGTCTCCAGGGTTGGGATGGCTACACCTTC	CASSLQGWDGYTF
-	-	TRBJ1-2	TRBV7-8	TGTGCCAGCAGCTTAGCGGCCAGGAACTATGGCTACACCTTC	CASSLAARNYGYTF
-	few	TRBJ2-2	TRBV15	TGTGCCACCAGCGGAGGGGGGCTCGCCGGGGAGCTGTTTTTT	CATSGGGLAGELFF
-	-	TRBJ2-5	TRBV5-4	TGTGCCAGCAGCACCGGACAGAGTCGCCAAGAGACCCAGTACTTC	CASSTGQSRQETQYF
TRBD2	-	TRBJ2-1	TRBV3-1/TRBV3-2	TGTGCCAGCCGAAAGGGAGGCGGGGGGTATAATGAGCAGTTCTTC	CASRKGGGGYNEQFF
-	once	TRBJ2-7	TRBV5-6	TGTGCCAGCAGCTTGGTTTTTAGCGGAGCCTACGAGCAGTACTTC	CASSLVFSGAYEQYF
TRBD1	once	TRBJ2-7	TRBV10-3	TGTGCCATCAGTGAGGACAGGGGGCACGGGGAGCAGTACTTC	CAISEDRGHGEQYF
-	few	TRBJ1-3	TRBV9	TGTGCCAGCAGCCTCAACAGTGTCTCTGGAAACACCATATATTTT	CASSLNSVSGNTIYF
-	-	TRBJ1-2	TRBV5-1	TGCGCCAGCAGCCCGGCGGAAGGGGCATATGGCTACACCTTC	CASSPAEGAYGYTF
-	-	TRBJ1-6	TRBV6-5	TGTGCCAGCAACACGGGGGTTTCACCCCTCCACTTT	CASNTGVSPLHF
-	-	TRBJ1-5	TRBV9	TGTGCCAGCAGCTTCGGACAGAATCAGCCCCAGCATTTT	CASSFGQNQPQHF
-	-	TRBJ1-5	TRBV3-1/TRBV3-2	TGTGCCAGCAGCCAAGAATGGGGTGTTACCGGGGGGGGCAATCAGCCCCAGCATTTT	CASSQEWGVTGGGNQPQHF
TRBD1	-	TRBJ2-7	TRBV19	TGTGCCAGTAGTTCCAGACCCGGGACAGGGCCTTACGAGCAGTACTTC	CASSSRPGTGPYEQYF
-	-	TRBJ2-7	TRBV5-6	TGTGCCAGCAGCTCAGCTCTAGCGATCGAGCAGTACTTC	CASSSALAIEQYF
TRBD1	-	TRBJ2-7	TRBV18	TGTGCCAGCTCACCACCTAGGGGACAGGGGATTAGCTCCTACGAGCAGTACTTC	CASSPPRGQGISSYEQYF
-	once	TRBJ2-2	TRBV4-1	TGCGCCAGCAGCCAAGATCAGACAGGTCTCACCGGGGAGCTGTTTTTT	CASSQDQTGLTGELFF
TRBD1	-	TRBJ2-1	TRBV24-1	TGTGCCACCAGTGATTCCCGACAGGGGCCCGGCAATGAGCAGTTCTTC	CATSDSRQGPGNEQFF
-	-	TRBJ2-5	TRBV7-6	TGTGCCAGCAGCTTGGTACAGCCAGACCGACAAGAGACCCAGTACTTC	CASSLVQPDRQETQYF
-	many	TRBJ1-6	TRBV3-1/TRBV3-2	TGTGCCAGCAGCCGAGGATCCGTTCGACCTTCACCCCTCCACTTT	CASSRGSVRPSPLHF
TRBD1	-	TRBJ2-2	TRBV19	TGTGCCAGCGCACCACAGGGGGCGGAGAACACCGGGGAGCTGTTTTTT	CASAPQGAENTGELFF
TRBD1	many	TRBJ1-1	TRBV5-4	TGTGCCAGCAGCGCCTTGGACAGGCGCACTACTGAAGCTTTCTTT	CASSALDRRTTEAFF
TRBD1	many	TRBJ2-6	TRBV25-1	TGTGCCAGCAGTGAAATCACAGGGGGGAGTGGGGCCAACGTCCTGACTTTC	CASSEITGGSGANVLTF
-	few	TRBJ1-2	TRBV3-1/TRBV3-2	TGTGCCAGCAGCCAAGAAACAGTTCGAGGCTACACCTTC	CASSQETVRGYTF
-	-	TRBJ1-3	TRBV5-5	TGTGCCAGCCACAGGCGCTCTGGAAACACCATATATTTT	CASHRRSGNTIYF
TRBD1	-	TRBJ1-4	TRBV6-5	TGTGCCAGCAGTTCCGGGACAGCCGCGGAAAAACTGTTTTTT	CASSSGTAAEKLFF
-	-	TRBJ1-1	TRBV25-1	TGTGCCAGCAGTGGGAGGGAGGGGGAGCCGAACACTGAAGCTTTCTTT	CASSGREGEPNTEAFF
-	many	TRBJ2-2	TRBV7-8	TGTGCCAGCAGCTTAGTTAGTGCGAACACCGGGGAGCTGTTTTTT	CASSLVSANTGELFF
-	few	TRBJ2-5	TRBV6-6	TGTGCCAGCGGAGGGTCGGCCCTTCAAGAGACCCAGTACTTC	CASGGSALQETQYF
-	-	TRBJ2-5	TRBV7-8	TGTGCCAGCAGCTTAGTCCTTACACAAGAGACCCAGTACTTC	CASSLVLTQETQYF
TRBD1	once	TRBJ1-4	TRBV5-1	TGCGCCAGCAGCCCCCGGACAGGGGGTACTAATGAAAAACTGTTTTTT	CASSPRTGGTNEKLFF
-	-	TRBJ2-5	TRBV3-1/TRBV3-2	TGTGCCAGCAGCCCTCGGGACTCACCGGAGACCCAGTACTTC	CASSPRDSPETQYF
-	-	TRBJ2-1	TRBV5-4	TGTGCCAGCAGCACGGGACAGCCAGGGGGGGAGCAGTTCTTC	CASSTGQPGGEQFF